One sample yielded the 17 T cell receptor beta chains listed below, sequenced in a study of vaccination effects on CD4 cells after COVID-19. No antigen has been identified for these receptors. It was after around eleven days of culture that CD4+ T cells were isolated. This table comes from immunoSEQ multiplex PCR, and its TCRdb copy is limited to in-frame clones, with some not included. The sample yields about 70,000 clones, roughly 80% seen once. Source: CD4+ T cells from PBMCs cultured without peptide, taken before COVID-19 vaccination. The receptors stem from a human donor who received a COVID-19 vaccine.

The rearrangement uses TRBV4-3 and TRBJ2-5, with a tentative D call TRBD1 (6 bases). Germline CDR1 reads LGHNA; CDR2 reads YSLEER. The V gene lost 1 base and the J gene lost 2 bases, with 11 bases spanning the gap. This CDR3 is built from 15 residues. The CDR3: CASSQVQGRQETQYF. CDR3 DNA: TGCGCCAGCAGCCAAGTACAGGGCCGACAAGAGACCCAGTACTTC.

The CDR3 region is CSALPGQGRGTEAFF. CDR3 DNA: TGCAGCGCACTCCCGGGACAGGGTCGGGGCACTGAAGCTTTCTTT. The rearrangement links TRBV29-1 to TRBJ1-1; TRBD1 matches at 9 bases. The junction had 13 bases not matched to a gene; V was cut back by 7 bases and J by 4 bases. The germline V gene encodes CDR1 SQVTM and CDR2 ANQGSEA. The CDR3 contains 15 residues.

The V gene is TRBV5-5, the J gene TRBJ2-2; 14 bases agree with TRBD2. CDR1 is SGHKS and CDR2 is YYEKEE in the germline V gene (reference sequence). J was trimmed by 5 bases and V by 5 bases; bases with no gene match: 8. The CDR3 contains 17 residues. The DNA for the CDR3 is TGTGCCAGCAGTTACCGGACTAGCGGGGGGAGAACCGGGGAGCTGTTTTTT. Protein: CASSYRTSGGRTGELFF.

The genes are TRBV18 and TRBJ2-3; D is possibly TRBD2 (5 bases). Germline CDR1 is KGHSH and CDR2 is LQKENI. Trimming pared 5 bases from V and 4 bases from J, leaving 16 bases between. The CDR3 runs 15 residues. Here the CDR3 DNA reads TGTGCCAGCTCAGCGTCTAGCCAAGGCCCAGATACGCAGTATTTT. Translation gives CASSASSQGPDTQYF.

This chain joins TRBV10-3 and TRBJ2-6, with TRBD2 as a possible D gene (5 bases). CDR1 and CDR2 from the germline V gene are ENHRY and SYGVKD. Trimming stripped 2 bases from V and 2 bases from J, with 13 bases between. This CDR3 is built from 17 residues. This chain's CDR3 is CAISEISGIAGANVLTF. CDR3 coding DNA: TGTGCCATCAGTGAGATTTCGGGGATCGCTGGGGCCAACGTCCTGACTTTC.

This chain uses TRBV3-1 (or the pseudogene TRBV3-2) with TRBJ2-7; the D gene is possibly TRBD2 (6 bases). Looked up from germline, CDR1 is LGHDT and CDR2 is YNNKEL (reference sequence). CDR3 length equals 15 residues. Trimming removed 3 bases from V and 1 base from J, with 13 bases in between. CDR3: CASSQGIAASYEQYV. The CDR3 coding sequence is TGTGCCAGCAGCCAGGGAATAGCGGCTTCCTACGAGCAGTACGTC.

The rearrangement joins TRBV5-1 to TRBJ2-5, with 8 bases aligning to TRBD2. Germline CDR1 SGHRS, CDR2 YFSETQ. With V trimmed by 1 base and J by 5 bases, 7 bases remained unmatched. CDR3 length equals 15 residues. CDR3 coding DNA: TGCGCCAGCAGCTTGAAGGGACTAGACGGGGAGACCCAGTACTTC. Its protein product is CASSLKGLDGETQYF.

V and J are TRBV5-1 and TRBJ1-1, with D perhaps TRBD1 (5 bases). CDR3 size: 14 residues. V gave up 0 bases and J gave up 2 bases, with 8 bases separating them. Germline loops: CDR1 SGHRS, CDR2 YFSETQ. CDR3 loop: CASSLETGNTEAFF. The CDR3 DNA reads TGCGCCAGCAGCTTGGAAACAGGCAACACTGAAGCTTTCTTT.

The table lists this clone with a count of one. The chain links TRBV3-1 (or the pseudogene TRBV3-2) to TRBJ1-2; D might be TRBD1 (6 bases). This CDR3 has 13 amino acids. The germline gives CDR1 LGHDT, CDR2 YNNKEL (reference sequence). Trimming took off 4 bases at V and 5 bases at J, with 11 bases between the two ends. The DNA of the CDR3 is TGTGCCAGCAGCCGAGGGGGTTATTATGGCTACACCTTC. Its protein product is CASSRGGYYGYTF.

For this clone: Other nucleotide sequences from this sample produce the same CDR3. The chain couples TRBV29-1 to TRBJ2-2, with a tentative D call TRBD1 (5 bases). Germline-derived CDR1 and CDR2 are SQVTM and ANQGSEA. The CDR3 contains 13 residues. V lost 3 bases, J lost 1 base, and 6 bases lay in between. The CDR3 bases are TGCAGCGTTGATAGGGGGAACACCGGGGAGCTGTTTTTT. Protein sequence: CSVDRGNTGELFF.

This clone was counted a single time. This chain connects TRBV28 to TRBJ1-1; 8 nucleotides match TRBD1. The CDR3 is 16 residues long. From germline, CDR1 is MDHEN and CDR2 SYDVKM. After removal of 1 base from V and 6 bases from J, the junction contained 10 bases not matched to a gene. The CDR3 region is CASSLFSAGGTSEAFF. The CDR3 coding sequence is TGTGCCAGCAGTTTATTTTCGGCAGGGGGCACCTCTGAAGCTTTCTTT.

V gene TRBV2 combines with J gene TRBJ1-2, with a possible D match to TRBD1 (5 bases). The CDR3 runs to 13 residues. The germline V and J ends were trimmed by 2 bases and 7 bases, with 11 bases remaining between them. Germline CDR1 and CDR2: SNHLY and FYNNEI. The CDR3 region is CASSETGPLGYTF. The CDR3 coding sequence is TGTGCCAGCAGTGAAACAGGACCACTTGGCTACACCTTC.

The chain employs TRBV28 and TRBJ1-1; TRBD1 aligns across 11 bases. CDR1 is MDHEN, CDR2 SYDVKM, per germline. The CDR3 is 15 amino acids. The trim removed 7 bases at V and 4 bases at J, leaving 8 bases unmatched. The CDR3 protein is CASTIGGTGGTEAFF. The CDR3 DNA reads TGTGCCAGCACCATAGGCGGGACAGGGGGCACTGAAGCTTTCTTT.

CDR3 protein: CASSPRGNTGELFF. For the CDR3, the DNA is TGTGCCAGCAGCCCCCGGGGGAACACCGGGGAGCTGTTTTTT. The gene calls are TRBV3-1 (or the pseudogene TRBV3-2) and TRBJ2-2; D possibly corresponds to TRBD2 (5 bases). The CDR3 length is 14 residues. Looked up from germline, CDR1 is LGHDT and CDR2 is YNNKEL (reference sequence). V was shortened by 4 bases and J by 1 base, with 7 bases between the two germline ends.

This clone has only a few counts. The V and J genes are TRBV15 and TRBJ1-6, with D possibly matching TRBD1 (6 bases). Per germline, CDR1 LNHNV and CDR2 YYDKDF (reference sequence). The CDR3 is made up of 14 amino acids. Trimming left V 7 bases short and J 5 bases short, with 12 bases between. The CDR3 DNA sequence: TGTGCCACCACCATCCGGGACAATAATTCACCCCTCCACTTT. Protein sequence: CATTIRDNNSPLHF.

The chain combines TRBV6-5 with TRBJ2-5, with TRBD1 matching 8 bases. This CDR3 contains 15 residues. Germline-derived CDR1 and CDR2 are MNHEY and SVGAGI. V gave up 7 bases and J gave up 1 base; unmatched junction bases: 8. The DNA of the CDR3 is TGTGCCAGCATTCAGGGGGCTGGAGTCCAAGAGACCCAGTACTTC. Translation: CASIQGAGVQETQYF.

Only one count was recorded for this clone. The genes are TRBV6-6 and TRBJ1-1; D is uncertain. Germline V gene sequence: CDR1 MNHNY, CDR2 SVGAGI (reference sequence). The CDR3 has 13 residues. V lost 5 bases and J lost 0, with 7 bases in between. CDR3 coding DNA: TGTGCCAGCAGTGACCGGGTGAACACTGAAGCTTTCTTT. It specifies CASSDRVNTEAFF.